The rows below give T cell receptor beta chains drawn from one sample of a study of technical replicates of blood from several donors. Data came from immunoSEQ multiplex PCR; TCRdb stores just in-frame clones and leaves some out. This sample yields about 90,000 clones, of which 90% to 95% are seen a single time; around 0.24% belongs to the top ten. The source material was T cells isolated from PBMCs. The receptors were gathered from a human donor in good health. Both conserved end residues are part of each CDR3. Each record gives: J gene, V gene, clone size, D gene, CDR3 protein, CDR3 DNA. D genes are given only for firm matches. Size is stated for part of the rows, as once, few or many counts, or as a class when the clone is expanded.

j_gene: TRBJ2-7; v_gene: TRBV19; abundance: -; d_gene: -; CDR3aa: CASSNRINYEQYF; CDR3nt: TGTGCCAGTAGTAACAGGATCAACTACGAGCAGTACTTC
j_gene: TRBJ2-5; v_gene: TRBV19; abundance: -; d_gene: TRBD2; CDR3aa: CASSSPSGAGPAETQYF; CDR3nt: TGTGCCAGTAGTAGCCCGTCTGGAGCGGGGCCGGCGGAGACCCAGTACTTC
j_gene: TRBJ2-3; v_gene: TRBV7-9; abundance: -; d_gene: -; CDR3aa: CASSNEGMAQYF; CDR3nt: TGTGCCAGCAGTAACGAGGGAATGGCGCAGTATTTT
j_gene: TRBJ2-1; v_gene: TRBV6-5; abundance: -; d_gene: TRBD2; CDR3aa: CASSYSPSGILDEQFF; CDR3nt: TGTGCCAGCAGTTACTCGCCTAGCGGGATATTGGATGAGCAGTTCTTC
j_gene: TRBJ2-3; v_gene: TRBV11-2; abundance: -; d_gene: TRBD1; CDR3aa: CASSIGTVLDTQYF; CDR3nt: TGTGCCAGCAGCATCGGGACAGTCTTAGATACGCAGTATTTT
j_gene: TRBJ1-2; v_gene: TRBV5-1; abundance: -; d_gene: -; CDR3aa: CASSFGEEGYTF; CDR3nt: TGCGCCAGCAGCTTCGGTGAGGAGGGCTACACCTTC
j_gene: TRBJ1-5; v_gene: TRBV19; abundance: -; d_gene: -; CDR3aa: CASSIFGEYQPQHF; CDR3nt: TGTGCCAGTAGTATATTTGGGGAGTATCAGCCCCAGCATTTT
j_gene: TRBJ2-3; v_gene: TRBV9; abundance: -; d_gene: TRBD2; CDR3aa: CASSVVGLAGVPDTQYF; CDR3nt: TGTGCCAGCAGCGTAGTCGGACTAGCGGGAGTCCCAGATACGCAGTATTTT
j_gene: TRBJ2-1; v_gene: TRBV27; abundance: -; d_gene: -; CDR3aa: CASSLWSGQLANEQFF; CDR3nt: TGTGCCAGCAGTTTATGGTCCGGACAGTTAGCCAATGAGCAGTTCTTC
j_gene: TRBJ1-2; v_gene: TRBV6-1; abundance: once; d_gene: -; CDR3aa: CASSAGIGAAVYGYTF; CDR3nt: TGTGCCAGCAGTGCGGGGATAGGTGCAGCCGTATATGGCTACACCTTC
j_gene: TRBJ2-2; v_gene: TRBV4-1; abundance: -; d_gene: TRBD2; CDR3aa: CASSRTSGDTGELFF; CDR3nt: TGCGCCAGCAGCCGGACTAGCGGGGACACCGGGGAGCTGTTTTTT
j_gene: TRBJ2-1; v_gene: TRBV28; abundance: -; d_gene: TRBD2; CDR3aa: CASSGAGTSGSEQFF; CDR3nt: TGTGCCAGCAGTGGTGCCGGGACTAGCGGGAGTGAGCAGTTCTTC
j_gene: TRBJ1-2; v_gene: TRBV30; abundance: -; d_gene: -; CDR3aa: CAWSTGDNYGYTF; CDR3nt: TGTGCCTGGTCGACAGGTGATAACTATGGCTACACCTTC
j_gene: TRBJ2-7; v_gene: TRBV19; abundance: -; d_gene: TRBD1; CDR3aa: CASSFRTGGGGYEQYF; CDR3nt: TGTGCCAGTAGTTTCCGGACAGGCGGAGGAGGCTACGAGCAGTACTTC
j_gene: TRBJ2-2; v_gene: TRBV9; abundance: -; d_gene: TRBD2; CDR3aa: CASSDKRGENTGELFF; CDR3nt: TGTGCCAGCAGCGACAAGCGGGGGGAGAACACCGGGGAGCTGTTTTTT
j_gene: TRBJ1-5; v_gene: TRBV9; abundance: -; d_gene: -; CDR3aa: CASSVGPYSNQPQHF; CDR3nt: TGTGCCAGCAGCGTAGGGCCATATAGCAATCAGCCCCAGCATTTT
j_gene: TRBJ2-3; v_gene: TRBV7-8; abundance: -; d_gene: -; CDR3aa: CASSPAPTLGPSTDTQYF; CDR3nt: TGTGCCAGCAGCCCCGCGCCCACTTTGGGCCCTAGCACAGATACGCAGTATTTT
j_gene: TRBJ1-1; v_gene: TRBV4-1; abundance: few; d_gene: TRBD1; CDR3aa: CASSQDRDSEAFF; CDR3nt: TGCGCCAGCAGCCAAGATCGGGACAGTGAAGCTTTCTTT
j_gene: TRBJ2-3; v_gene: TRBV5-4; abundance: -; d_gene: TRBD2; CDR3aa: CASSLNTRPGLGTDTQYF; CDR3nt: TGTGCCAGCAGCCTAAATACCCGACCGGGACTAGGGACAGATACGCAGTATTTT
j_gene: TRBJ2-1; v_gene: TRBV10-1; abundance: -; d_gene: TRBD2; CDR3aa: CASSVRRLAGANEQFF; CDR3nt: TGCGCCAGCAGTGTAAGGAGACTAGCGGGAGCGAATGAGCAGTTCTTC
j_gene: TRBJ2-7; v_gene: TRBV6-5; abundance: once; d_gene: TRBD1; CDR3aa: CASSLTGSGEQYF; CDR3nt: TGTGCCAGCAGTTTGACAGGGTCCGGGGAGCAGTACTTC
j_gene: TRBJ2-3; v_gene: TRBV29-1; abundance: -; d_gene: -; CDR3aa: CSAVGAPPVGASTDTQYF; CDR3nt: TGCAGCGCCGTTGGGGCGCCCCCAGTTGGAGCTAGCACAGATACGCAGTATTTT
j_gene: TRBJ2-1; v_gene: TRBV10-3; abundance: -; d_gene: TRBD2; CDR3aa: CAITNSGGATNEQFF; CDR3nt: TGTGCCATCACTAATAGCGGGGGGGCTACGAATGAGCAGTTCTTC
j_gene: TRBJ1-4; v_gene: TRBV5-1; abundance: once; d_gene: -; CDR3aa: CASSLLEDSLREKLFF; CDR3nt: TGCGCCAGCAGCTTGTTGGAGGACAGTCTCCGAGAAAAACTGTTTTTT
j_gene: TRBJ2-2; v_gene: TRBV19; abundance: -; d_gene: -; CDR3aa: CASSIDAFGNTGELFF; CDR3nt: TGTGCCAGTAGTATAGATGCTTTCGGGAACACCGGGGAGCTGTTTTTT
j_gene: TRBJ1-5; v_gene: TRBV4-1; abundance: -; d_gene: -; CDR3aa: CASSQAWPNQPQHF; CDR3nt: TGCGCCAGCAGCCAAGCTTGGCCCAATCAGCCCCAGCATTTT
j_gene: TRBJ2-1; v_gene: TRBV29-1; abundance: -; d_gene: -; CDR3aa: CSVDYQQFF; CDR3nt: TGCAGCGTTGACTACCAGCAGTTCTTC
j_gene: TRBJ1-5; v_gene: TRBV28; abundance: -; d_gene: TRBD1; CDR3aa: CASMVRGQGNQPQHF; CDR3nt: TGTGCCAGTATGGTGAGGGGGCAAGGCAATCAGCCCCAGCATTTT
j_gene: TRBJ2-2; v_gene: TRBV6-5; abundance: -; d_gene: -; CDR3aa: CASSFRTNPRAGELFF; CDR3nt: TGTGCCAGCAGTTTCCGCACCAACCCGAGGGCCGGGGAGCTGTTTTTT
j_gene: TRBJ2-2; v_gene: TRBV5-1; abundance: once; d_gene: -; CDR3aa: CASSSPYSGTGELFF; CDR3nt: TGCGCCAGCAGCTCCCCGTACAGCGGGACCGGGGAGCTGTTTTTT
j_gene: TRBJ2-3; v_gene: TRBV30; abundance: -; d_gene: TRBD1; CDR3aa: CAWSEWTGGTDTQYF; CDR3nt: TGTGCCTGGAGTGAGTGGACAGGGGGCACAGATACGCAGTATTTT
j_gene: TRBJ1-5; v_gene: TRBV9; abundance: -; d_gene: TRBD1; CDR3aa: CASSEGALGNQPQHF; CDR3nt: TGTGCCAGCAGCGAGGGGGCTTTGGGCAATCAGCCCCAGCATTTT
j_gene: TRBJ2-1; v_gene: TRBV11-2; abundance: -; d_gene: -; CDR3aa: CASSLQGGAYNEQFF; CDR3nt: TGTGCCAGCAGCTTACAAGGGGGGGCCTACAATGAGCAGTTCTTC
j_gene: TRBJ1-1; v_gene: TRBV5-1; abundance: -; d_gene: TRBD1; CDR3aa: CASSYTGTATEAFF; CDR3nt: TGCGCCAGCAGCTACACCGGGACAGCGACTGAAGCTTTCTTT
j_gene: TRBJ1-4; v_gene: TRBV19; abundance: once; d_gene: TRBD1; CDR3aa: CASSIWDRDEKLFF; CDR3nt: TGTGCCAGTAGTATATGGGACAGGGATGAAAAACTGTTTTTT
j_gene: TRBJ1-1; v_gene: TRBV11-3; abundance: -; d_gene: -; CDR3aa: CASSPRDGANTEAFF; CDR3nt: TGTGCCAGCAGCCCTAGGGATGGGGCGAACACTGAAGCTTTCTTT
j_gene: TRBJ1-5; v_gene: TRBV28; abundance: -; d_gene: -; CDR3aa: CASSPLGEGSNQPQHF; CDR3nt: TGTGCCAGCAGTCCGCTGGGGGAGGGGAGCAATCAGCCCCAGCATTTT
j_gene: TRBJ1-1; v_gene: TRBV6-1; abundance: -; d_gene: -; CDR3aa: CASKSVQAFF; CDR3nt: TGTGCCAGCAAGTCGGTCCAAGCTTTCTTT
j_gene: TRBJ2-1; v_gene: TRBV7-9; abundance: -; d_gene: TRBD2; CDR3aa: CASSEAPRGLAVHYNEQFF; CDR3nt: TGTGCCAGCAGCGAAGCCCCCCGCGGCCTAGCGGTTCACTACAATGAGCAGTTCTTC
j_gene: TRBJ2-3; v_gene: TRBV4-2; abundance: -; d_gene: TRBD2; CDR3aa: CASNSGGTDTQYF; CDR3nt: TGTGCCAGCAATAGCGGGGGGACAGATACGCAGTATTTT
j_gene: TRBJ2-2; v_gene: TRBV11-2; abundance: -; d_gene: TRBD2; CDR3aa: CASSLVGLAGVPNTGELFF; CDR3nt: TGTGCCAGCAGCTTAGTAGGACTAGCGGGAGTTCCGAACACCGGGGAGCTGTTTTTT
j_gene: TRBJ2-3; v_gene: TRBV18; abundance: -; d_gene: TRBD2; CDR3aa: CASSPDLGRDTDTQYF; CDR3nt: TGTGCCAGCTCACCAGATTTAGGGAGGGACACAGATACGCAGTATTTT
j_gene: TRBJ1-4; v_gene: TRBV6-1; abundance: -; d_gene: TRBD1; CDR3aa: CATHRDRAEKLFF; CDR3nt: TGTGCCACCCACCGGGACAGGGCTGAAAAACTGTTTTTT
j_gene: TRBJ2-7; v_gene: TRBV4-1; abundance: -; d_gene: -; CDR3aa: CASSQVLSYEQYF; CDR3nt: TGCGCCAGCAGCCAAGTTCTGTCCTACGAGCAGTACTTC
j_gene: TRBJ1-4; v_gene: TRBV2; abundance: -; d_gene: -; CDR3aa: CASSEARQAGNEKLFF; CDR3nt: TGTGCCAGCAGTGAAGCGAGACAGGCGGGTAATGAAAAACTGTTTTTT
j_gene: TRBJ1-5; v_gene: TRBV6-1; abundance: -; d_gene: -; CDR3aa: CASGRGQPQHF; CDR3nt: TGTGCCAGCGGGCGGGGACAGCCCCAGCATTTT
j_gene: TRBJ1-4; v_gene: TRBV12-5; abundance: -; d_gene: -; CDR3aa: CASGLNTVEKLFF; CDR3nt: TGTGCTAGTGGTTTGAACACCGTTGAAAAACTGTTTTTT
j_gene: TRBJ2-7; v_gene: TRBV28; abundance: once; d_gene: TRBD2; CDR3aa: CASSLSFRSPQPAGGSFYYEQYF; CDR3nt: TGTGCCAGCAGTTTATCATTCCGATCCCCACAGCCAGCCGGCGGGAGTTTTTACTACGAGCAGTACTTC
j_gene: TRBJ1-1; v_gene: TRBV27; abundance: -; d_gene: -; CDR3aa: CASSAYRAAAAEAFF; CDR3nt: TGTGCCAGCAGTGCCTACAGGGCCGCGGCCGCTGAAGCTTTCTTT
j_gene: TRBJ1-1; v_gene: TRBV7-2; abundance: -; d_gene: -; CDR3aa: CASSPPPGWLNELNTEAFF; CDR3nt: TGTGCCAGCAGCCCCCCCCCAGGGTGGTTAAACGAGTTGAACACTGAAGCTTTCTTT
j_gene: TRBJ2-1; v_gene: TRBV21-1; abundance: -; d_gene: -; CDR3aa: CASRTSPYGVYNEQFF; CDR3nt: TGTGCCAGCAGGACTAGCCCATACGGGGTTTACAATGAGCAGTTCTTC
j_gene: TRBJ2-7; v_gene: TRBV7-2; abundance: -; d_gene: TRBD2; CDR3aa: CASSLATGLAVYEQYF; CDR3nt: TGTGCCAGCAGCTTAGCAACGGGACTAGCGGTTTACGAGCAGTACTTC
j_gene: TRBJ2-7; v_gene: TRBV4-1; abundance: -; d_gene: TRBD1; CDR3aa: CASSLYPPGQASYEQYF; CDR3nt: TGCGCCAGCAGCCTCTACCCGCCGGGACAGGCCTCCTACGAGCAGTACTTC
j_gene: TRBJ1-2; v_gene: TRBV5-4; abundance: -; d_gene: -; CDR3aa: CASSLGQARGGYTF; CDR3nt: TGTGCCAGCAGCTTGGGACAGGCTAGAGGTGGCTACACCTTC
j_gene: TRBJ2-2; v_gene: TRBV7-3; abundance: -; d_gene: TRBD2; CDR3aa: CASSLTRGGGNTGELFF; CDR3nt: TGTGCCAGCAGCTTAACGCGGGGCGGGGGAAATACCGGGGAGCTGTTTTTT
j_gene: TRBJ2-5; v_gene: TRBV7-2; abundance: -; d_gene: -; CDR3aa: CASSRNREQETQYF; CDR3nt: TGTGCCAGCAGCCGGAACAGGGAACAAGAGACCCAGTACTTC
j_gene: TRBJ1-3; v_gene: TRBV9; abundance: -; d_gene: -; CDR3aa: CASSVGGQGGNTIYF; CDR3nt: TGTGCCAGCAGCGTAGGGGGGCAGGGTGGAAACACCATATATTTT
j_gene: TRBJ1-1; v_gene: TRBV9; abundance: -; d_gene: TRBD1; CDR3aa: CASSPTGSTEAFF; CDR3nt: TGTGCCAGCAGCCCGACAGGGAGCACTGAAGCTTTCTTT
j_gene: TRBJ1-5; v_gene: TRBV19; abundance: -; d_gene: -; CDR3aa: CASSYWGQDNQPQHF; CDR3nt: TGTGCCAGTAGTTATTGGGGGCAGGACAATCAGCCCCAGCATTTT